The entry that follows covers one TCR beta chain sequence. Its matching antigen is unknown. TCRdb used MiXCR to reprocess the reads, holding one entry per CDR3 protein. The repertoire holds roughly 990,000 distinct CDR3 sequences, with approximately 30% as singletons. These data come from a study of T cell repertoires in cytomegalovirus infection. The receptor was isolated from a human donor in good health (CMV status not recorded). Some clones in this sample may be carry-over from other donors' samples. The sequenced sample was cultured CD8+ T cells from PBMCs, obtained from culture after CMV antigen stimulation.

CDR3 region: CASSDSGNQPQHF. The CDR3 nucleotides are TGTGCCAGCAGCGACAGTGGCAATCAGCCCCAGCATTTT. The V call is TRBV5-6, the J call TRBJ1-5; perhaps TRBD1 as D (5 bases). CDR3 length: 13 amino acids. The germline V and J ends were trimmed by 4 bases and 2 bases, with 7 bases remaining between them. The germline V gene encodes CDR1 SGHDT and CDR2 YYEEEE.